Presented here are 2 T cell receptor beta chains from one specimen sequenced in a study of T cell responses to AZD1222 COVID-19 vaccine. This table comes from immunoSEQ multiplex PCR, and its TCRdb copy is limited to in-frame clones, with some not included. This table has roughly 150,000 clones, approximately 86% appearing once. Source: peripheral blood, taken after recovery from COVID-19. These receptors came from an adult who had recovered from COVID-19.

V is TRBV28 and J is TRBJ1-3, with unresolved D. The V end was cut by 7 bases, the J end by 3 bases, with 4 bases between. The CDR3 has 11 residues. Germline assignment: CDR1 MDHEN and CDR2 SYDVKM. CDR3 nucleotide sequence: TGTGCCAGCAACAATGGAAACACCATATATTTT. This encodes CASNNGNTIYF.

The chain employs TRBV6-5 and TRBJ1-5; maybe TRBD1 (5 bases). Trimming stripped 4 bases from V and 6 bases from J, with 10 bases between. The CDR3 contains 13 residues. Per the germline V gene, CDR1 is MNHEY and CDR2 is SVGAGI. Written as DNA, the CDR3 is TGTGCCAGCAGTTTTGGGGCGGCTCAGCCCCAGCATTTT. Amino acid sequence: CASSFGAAQPQHF.